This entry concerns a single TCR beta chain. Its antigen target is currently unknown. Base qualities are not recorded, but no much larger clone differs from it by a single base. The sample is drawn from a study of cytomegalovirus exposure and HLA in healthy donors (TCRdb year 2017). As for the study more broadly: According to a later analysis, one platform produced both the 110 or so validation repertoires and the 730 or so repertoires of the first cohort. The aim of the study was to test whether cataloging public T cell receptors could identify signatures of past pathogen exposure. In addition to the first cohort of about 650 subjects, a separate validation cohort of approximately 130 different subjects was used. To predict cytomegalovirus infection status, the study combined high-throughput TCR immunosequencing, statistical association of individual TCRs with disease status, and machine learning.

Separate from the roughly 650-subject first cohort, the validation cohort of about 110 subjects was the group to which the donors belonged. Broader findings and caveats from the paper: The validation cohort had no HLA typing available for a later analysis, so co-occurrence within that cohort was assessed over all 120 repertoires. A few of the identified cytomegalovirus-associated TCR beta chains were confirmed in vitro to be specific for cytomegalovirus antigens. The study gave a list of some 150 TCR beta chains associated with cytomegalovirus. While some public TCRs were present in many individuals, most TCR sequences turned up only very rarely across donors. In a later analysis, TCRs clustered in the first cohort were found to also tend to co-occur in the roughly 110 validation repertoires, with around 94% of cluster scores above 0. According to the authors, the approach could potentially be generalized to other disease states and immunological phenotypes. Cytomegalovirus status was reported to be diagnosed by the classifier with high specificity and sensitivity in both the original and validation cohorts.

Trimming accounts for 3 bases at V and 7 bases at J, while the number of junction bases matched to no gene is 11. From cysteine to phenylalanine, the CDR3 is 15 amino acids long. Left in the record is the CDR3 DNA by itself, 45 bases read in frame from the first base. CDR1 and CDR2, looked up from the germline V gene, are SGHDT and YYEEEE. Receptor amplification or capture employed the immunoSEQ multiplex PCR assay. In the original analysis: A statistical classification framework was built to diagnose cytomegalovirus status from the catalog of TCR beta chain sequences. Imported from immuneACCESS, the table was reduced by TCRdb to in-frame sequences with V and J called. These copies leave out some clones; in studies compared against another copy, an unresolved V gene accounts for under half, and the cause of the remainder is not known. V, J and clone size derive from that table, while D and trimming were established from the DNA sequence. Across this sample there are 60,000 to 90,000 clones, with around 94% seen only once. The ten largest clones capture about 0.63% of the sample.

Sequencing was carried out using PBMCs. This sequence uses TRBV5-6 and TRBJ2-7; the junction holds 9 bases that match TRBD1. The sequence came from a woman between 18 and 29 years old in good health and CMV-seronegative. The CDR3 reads CASSYKYGTGYEQYF. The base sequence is TGTGCCAGCAGCTATAAATACGGGACAGGGTATGAGCAGTACTTC.